Each of the 32 T cell receptor beta chains below was sequenced from the same sample in a study of T cell responses to AZD1222 COVID-19 vaccine. Sequencing was performed with immunoSEQ multiplex PCR; in TCRdb, only in-frame clones are kept and a portion is missing. Of around 170,000 clones in the sample, about nine tenths were seen once. Sequencing used peripheral blood, obtained on day 0 of AZD1222 vaccination. These receptors were collected from an adult in good health.

CDR3 nucleotides: TGCGCCAGCAGCCAAGTCCGGGGACAGGGCGGCACCGGGGAGCTGTTTTTT. Its protein is CASSQVRGQGGTGELFF. This sequence joins TRBV4-3 and TRBJ2-2; 9 bases align to TRBD1. V was clipped by 1 base and J by 4 bases; unmatched bases: 7. The V gene's germline CDR1 is LGHNA and CDR2 YSLEER. The CDR3 has 17 residues.

The chain joins TRBV2 to TRBJ2-5, with D perhaps TRBD2 (7 bases). Germline assignment: CDR1 SNHLY and CDR2 FYNNEI. The V and J ends lost 6 bases and 5 bases respectively, with 19 bases between them. This CDR3 has 15 residues. CDR3 amino acids: CASRLPGGGRETQYF. DNA for the CDR3: TGTGCCAGCAGGCTCCCGGGGGGCGGACGGGAGACCCAGTACTTC. The full variable domain, with the rest looked up from reference TRBV2 and TRBJ2-5, is EPEVTQTPSHQVTQMGQEVILRCVPISNHLYFYWYRQILGQKVEFLVSFYNNEISEKSEIFDDQFSVERPDGSNFTLKIRSTKLEDSAMYFCASRLPGGGRETQYFGPGTRLLVL.

The chain combines TRBV7-9 with TRBJ2-5, with 10 positions matching TRBD1. The CDR3 has 16 residues. Germline CDR1 reads SEHNR; CDR2 reads FQNEAQ (reference sequence). Germline trimming cut 4 bases from V and 3 bases from J; bases unmatched to any gene: 8. DNA for the CDR3: TGTGCCAGCAGCTCCACGCCGGGACAGGGGAAAGAGACCCAGTACTTC. It specifies CASSSTPGQGKETQYF.

The chain is built from TRBV27 and TRBJ2-7; D is possibly TRBD2 (6 bases). The V gene's germline CDR1 is MNHEY and CDR2 SMNVEV (reference sequence). This CDR3 spans 13 amino acids. The V gene lost 5 bases and the J gene lost 4 bases, with 12 bases spanning the gap. CDR3 sequence (DNA): TGTGCCAGCAGTCCGCCACTAGCTTACGAGCAGTACTTC. Its protein is CASSPPLAYEQYF.

The chain joins TRBV19 to TRBJ1-2; D unclear. The CDR3 consists of 13 residues. V was pared by 4 bases and J by 7 bases, with 13 bases between. The germline V gene has CDR1 LNHDA and CDR2 SQIVND (reference sequence). The CDR3 sequence: CASSTIGLGGYTF. The CDR3 DNA reads TGTGCCAGTAGTACGATTGGGCTGGGTGGCTACACCTTC. The variable domain in full, with the rest retrieved from reference TRBV19 and TRBJ1-2, is DGGITQSPKYLFRKEGQNVTLSCEQNLNHDAMYWYRQDPGQGLRLIYYSQIVNDFQKGDIAEGYSVSREKKESFPLTVTSAQKNPTAFYLCASSTIGLGGYTFGSGTRLTVV.

V usage is TRBV9 and J usage is TRBJ2-3, with 10 bases identical to TRBD1. J lost 1 base, V lost 3 bases, and 5 bases had no gene match. Germline V CDR1 and CDR2: SGDLS, YYNGEE. The CDR3 runs 16 residues. The DNA of the CDR3 is TGTGCCAGCAGCGGGGACAGGGGTGGGGGCACAGATACGCAGTATTTT. Protein sequence: CASSGDRGGGTDTQYF. Supplemented by reference TRBV9 and TRBJ2-3, the full variable domain reads DSGVTQTPKHLITATGQRVTLRCSPRSGDLSVYWYQQSLDQGLQFLIQYYNGEERAKGNILERFSAQQFPDLHSELNLSSLELGDSALYFCASSGDRGGGTDTQYFGPGTRLTVL.

The chain recombines TRBV12-3 or TRBV12-4 with TRBJ2-7; unclear D gene. The length of the CDR3 is 11 residues. Trimming shortened V by 5 bases and J by 7 bases, and 9 bases separated the two germline ends. CDR3 sequence: CASSLWDEQYF. For the CDR3, the DNA is TGTGCCAGCAGTCTATGGGATGAGCAGTACTTC.

This chain connects TRBV25-1 to TRBJ1-1; D not resolved. The V end was cut by 6 bases, the J end by 1 base, with 9 bases between. Germline CDR1 is MGHDK and CDR2 is SYGVNS. This CDR3 spans 13 amino acids. CDR3 nucleotide sequence: TGTGCCAGCAGAGCGCACCAGAACACTGAAGCTTTCTTT. Translated, it gives CASRAHQNTEAFF.

The V call is TRBV3-1 (or the pseudogene TRBV3-2), the J call TRBJ2-1, with 11 bases matching TRBD2. This CDR3 is 18 amino acids long. Germline V gene data show CDR1 as LGHDT and CDR2 as YNNKEL (reference sequence). The trim removed 2 bases at V and 0 bases at J, leaving 6 bases unmatched. The CDR3 DNA reads as TGTGCCAGCAGCCAAAGACGACTAGCGGGGAGCTCCTACAATGAGCAGTTCTTC. Protein product: CASSQRRLAGSSYNEQFF.

The chain uses TRBV2 and TRBJ2-4; D gene unclear. This CDR3 has 16 amino acids. The germline CDR1 and CDR2 sequences are SNHLY and FYNNEI. The ends were cut back, 2 bases at V and 1 base at J, with 12 bases in the middle. As DNA, the CDR3 is TGTGCCAGCAGTGAAAGGTTAAAGGAGGCCAAAAACATTCAGTACTTC. Encoded protein: CASSERLKEAKNIQYF.

The chain is built from TRBV6-2 or TRBV6-3 and TRBJ1-4; the match to TRBD1 covers 7 bases. V dropped 3 bases and J dropped 7; count of bases not matched to a gene: 8. CDR3 length: 15 residues. Germline V gene sequence: CDR1 MNHEY, CDR2 SVGEGT. The CDR3 DNA reads as TGTGCCAGCAGTTATGAAGACAGGGTTGCTGAAAAACTGTTTTTT. Translating gives CASSYEDRVAEKLFF.

In nucleotides, the CDR3 is TGTGCCAGCAGCCCCTCACAGGGAGTTTATGGCTACACCTTC. Its translation: CASSPSQGVYGYTF. The chain employs TRBV2 and TRBJ1-2; a weak D match, TRBD1 (6 bases). Per the germline V gene, CDR1 is SNHLY and CDR2 is FYNNEI. V was clipped by 6 bases and J by 5 bases, with 16 bases between them. The CDR3 loop spans 14 amino acids.

The chain carries TRBV5-1 and TRBJ1-2; D may be TRBD1 (6 bases). V was clipped by 5 bases and J by 2 bases, with 13 bases between them. The CDR3 consists of 14 residues. The V gene's germline CDR1 is SGHRS and CDR2 YFSETQ. CDR3 sequence reads: CASRGQGRNYGYTF. CDR3 DNA sequence: TGCGCCAGCAGGGGGCAGGGGCGAAACTATGGCTACACCTTC. Full variable domain (missing parts from reference TRBV5-1 and TRBJ1-2): KAGVTQTPRYLIKTRGQQVTLSCSPISGHRSVSWYQQTPGQGLQFLFEYFSETQRNKGNFPGRFSGRQFSNSRSEMNVSTLELGDSALYLCASRGQGRNYGYTFGSGTRLTVV.

The chain employs TRBV28 and TRBJ1-2; D not resolved. The germline gives CDR1 MDHEN, CDR2 SYDVKM. The CDR3 covers 12 residues. V lost 6 bases and J lost 1, with 6 bases in between. In nucleotides, the CDR3 is TGTGCCAGCAGCACAATTAACTATGGCTACACCTTC. Its protein is CASSTINYGYTF.

The rearrangement joins TRBV2 to TRBJ2-7, with 9 bases aligning to TRBD1. CDR1 is SNHLY and CDR2 is FYNNEI in the germline V gene. V lost 4 bases and J lost 3; bases outside the gene matches: 4. The CDR3 has 14 amino acids. CDR3 in DNA: TGTGCCAGCAGTGTCGGGACAGGGATCTACGAGCAGTACTTC. Protein product: CASSVGTGIYEQYF.

The chain carries TRBV9 and TRBJ1-6; D is ambiguous. CDR1 SGDLS and CDR2 YYNGEE come from the germline V gene. This CDR3 is 16 amino acids long. V was pared by 1 base and J by 5 bases, with 13 bases between. The CDR3 spells CASSVTSQADNSPLHF. The DNA of the CDR3 is TGTGCCAGCAGCGTAACAAGCCAGGCCGATAATTCACCCCTCCACTTT.

This chain links TRBV7-2 with TRBJ2-3; TRBD2 matches at 11 bases. Germline V gene data show CDR1 as SGHTA and CDR2 as FQGNSA. The CDR3 is made up of 16 amino acids. The J segment lost 6 bases and the V segment lost 0 bases, leaving 5 bases of the junction unmatched. This CDR3 is CASSLAGLAAGDTQYF. DNA for the CDR3: TGTGCCAGCAGCTTAGCGGGACTAGCGGCGGGGGATACGCAGTATTTT. The full variable domain, rest sourced from reference TRBV7-2 and TRBJ2-3, is GAGVSQSPSNKVTEKGKDVELRCDPISGHTALYWYRQSLGQGLEFLIYFQGNSAPDKSGLPSDRFSAERTGGSVSTLTIQRTQQEDSAVYLCASSLAGLAAGDTQYFGPGTRLTVL.

This clone showed up just a few times. J is TRBJ1-5 and V is TRBV28; TRBD1 aligns across 7 bases. Trimming took 1 base from V and 6 from J; bases not matched to a gene: 3. Germline assignment: CDR1 MDHEN and CDR2 SYDVKM. The CDR3 sequence is 14 residues long. The DNA of the CDR3 is TGTGCCAGCAGTTTATTCAGGGGGGGTCAGCCCCAGCATTTT. This codes for CASSLFRGGQPQHF.

For this clone: The same CDR3 is also encoded by other DNA sequences in this sample. This chain connects TRBV11-3 to TRBJ1-3; 7 bases align to TRBD1. The CDR3 is made up of 15 amino acids. Germline-derived CDR1 and CDR2 are SGHNT and YENEEA. J lost 2 bases, V lost 5 bases, and 6 bases had no gene match. The CDR3, as DNA: TGTGCCAGCAGCCGAGGGACAGAGACTGGAAACACCATATATTTT. Protein product: CASSRGTETGNTIYF.

The rearrangement uses TRBV5-8 and TRBJ2-1; a weak D match, TRBD1 (6 bases). The V and J ends lost 2 bases and 3 bases respectively, with 12 bases between them. The CDR3 has 15 residues. Germline values: CDR1 SGHTS, CDR2 YDEGEE. Here the CDR3 DNA reads TGTGCCAGCAGCTTCCGGGACATCGACTACAATGAGCAGTTCTTC. Translating it yields CASSFRDIDYNEQFF. Full variable domain (missing parts from reference TRBV5-8 and TRBJ2-1): EAGVTQSPTHLIKTRGQQATLRCSPISGHTSVYWYQQALGLGLQFLLWYDEGEERNRGNFPPRFSGRQFPNYSSELNVNALELEDSALYLCASSFRDIDYNEQFFGPGTRLTVL.

The rearrangement uses TRBV7-9 and TRBJ2-2; 10 nucleotides match TRBD2. The CDR3 totals 16 residues. Germline CDR1 and CDR2: SEHNR and FQNEAQ (reference sequence). The ends lost 8 bases at V and 7 bases at J; junction bases unmatched: 13. This CDR3 reads CASLPASGGVIGELFF. CDR3 sequence (DNA): TGTGCCAGCCTACCGGCCAGCGGGGGGGTCATCGGGGAGCTGTTTTTT.

The chain recombines TRBV6-2 or TRBV6-3 with TRBJ2-5, with D possibly being TRBD2 (6 bases). Germline CDR1 is MNHEY and CDR2 is SVGEGT. V lost 2 bases and J lost 3, with 7 bases in between. The CDR3 covers 13 residues. This CDR3 is CASSYRREETQYF. The CDR3 DNA sequence: TGTGCCAGCAGTTACAGGAGGGAAGAGACCCAGTACTTC.

This chain links TRBV4-1 with TRBJ1-5, with 7 bases matching TRBD1. V gave up 0 bases and J gave up 7 bases; unmatched junction bases: 9. Germline values: CDR1 MGHRA, CDR2 YSYEKL. The CDR3 consists of 16 residues. The CDR3 DNA is TGCGCCAGCAGCCAAGAAACGGGACAGAGGCCCCAGCCCCAGCATTTT. Translation: CASSQETGQRPQPQHF.

This rearrangement joins TRBV6-6 to TRBJ1-6, with a tentative D call TRBD1 (5 bases). This CDR3 contains 15 residues. V was clipped by 6 bases and J by 8 bases, with 17 bases between them. From germline, CDR1 is MNHNY and CDR2 SVGAGI (reference sequence). As DNA, the CDR3 is TGTGCCAGCAGCCCCCCACCCGTACAGGATTCACCCCTCCACTTT. Protein: CASSPPPVQDSPLHF.

This chain connects TRBV15 to TRBJ1-6; 7 bases are a match to TRBD1. V dropped 1 base and J dropped 9; count of bases not matched to a gene: 3. Germline V lookup: CDR1 LNHNV, CDR2 YYDKDF (reference sequence). The CDR3 consists of 14 residues. CDR3 DNA: TGTGCCACCAGCAGAGGCAGGGGGGGTTCACCCCTCCACTTT. Protein sequence: CATSRGRGGSPLHF.

CDR3 sequence: CASFFAPGGATEAFF. As DNA, the CDR3 is TGTGCCAGCTTTTTTGCCCCAGGGGGTGCCACTGAAGCTTTCTTT. The chain joins TRBV6-6 to TRBJ1-1; the match to TRBD1 covers 7 bases. CDR3 size: 15 residues. Germline V gene sequence: CDR1 MNHNY, CDR2 SVGAGI (reference sequence). Trimming at V came to 8 bases and at J to 4 bases, leaving 13 bases not matched to a gene.

The rearrangement joins TRBV6-5 to TRBJ1-2; D call uncertain. Germline assignment: CDR1 MNHEY and CDR2 SVGAGI. The V end lost 6 bases, the J end lost 5 bases, and 16 bases lay between the germline ends. This CDR3 contains 14 residues. CDR3 loop: CASSRRLASYGYTF. The CDR3 DNA reads as TGTGCCAGCAGCCGAAGGCTAGCCAGTTATGGCTACACCTTC.

The chain uses TRBV28 and TRBJ1-4, with D possibly being TRBD1 (6 bases). The CDR3 is 16 residues long. V gave up 7 bases and J gave up 2 bases, with 17 bases separating them. The germline V gene encodes CDR1 MDHEN and CDR2 SYDVKM. This CDR3 reads CASMSLGATTNEKLFF. CDR3 coding DNA: TGTGCCAGCATGAGTCTGGGGGCAACGACTAATGAAAAACTGTTTTTT.

The chain has TRBV6-4 and TRBJ2-7, with a tentative D call TRBD2 (6 bases). Between the trimmed V and J ends, which lost 2 bases and 8 bases, there was a span of 13 bases. Germline V gene sequence: CDR1 MRHNA, CDR2 SNTAGT. The CDR3 covers 13 residues. As DNA, the CDR3 is TGTGCCAGCAGTGACGAGGAGGGGCTTCAGCAGTACTTC. Its protein product is CASSDEEGLQQYF.

The CDR3, as DNA: TGTGCCAGTAGGATGGTATCTTCTAATTCACCCCTCCACTTT. It translates to CASRMVSSNSPLHF. V gene TRBV19 combines with J gene TRBJ1-6; no clear D. With 6 bases removed from V and 6 bases from J, the gap between germline ends came to 12 bases. The CDR3 is 14 residues long. Germline V gene lookup returns CDR1 LNHDA and CDR2 SQIVND (reference sequence).

The CDR3 coding sequence is TGCAGTGCTAGCAGTTATACGCAGTATTTT. The encoded protein is CSASSYTQYF. The J gene is TRBJ2-3, the V gene TRBV20-1; no definite D call. CDR3 length: 10 residues. The V and J ends lost 3 bases and 7 bases respectively, with 5 bases between them. Germline loops: CDR1 DFQATT, CDR2 SNEGSKA (reference sequence).

The CDR3, as DNA: TGTGCCAGCAGACCGGCGGGACAGGGGTTCTTTGGCTACACCTTC. Amino acid sequence: CASRPAGQGFFGYTF. The chain has TRBV6-4 and TRBJ1-2; TRBD1 aligns across 10 bases. J gave up 7 bases and V 6 bases, and 11 bases lay outside the gene matches. The CDR3 sequence is 15 residues long. Per the germline V gene, CDR1 is MRHNA and CDR2 is SNTAGT.